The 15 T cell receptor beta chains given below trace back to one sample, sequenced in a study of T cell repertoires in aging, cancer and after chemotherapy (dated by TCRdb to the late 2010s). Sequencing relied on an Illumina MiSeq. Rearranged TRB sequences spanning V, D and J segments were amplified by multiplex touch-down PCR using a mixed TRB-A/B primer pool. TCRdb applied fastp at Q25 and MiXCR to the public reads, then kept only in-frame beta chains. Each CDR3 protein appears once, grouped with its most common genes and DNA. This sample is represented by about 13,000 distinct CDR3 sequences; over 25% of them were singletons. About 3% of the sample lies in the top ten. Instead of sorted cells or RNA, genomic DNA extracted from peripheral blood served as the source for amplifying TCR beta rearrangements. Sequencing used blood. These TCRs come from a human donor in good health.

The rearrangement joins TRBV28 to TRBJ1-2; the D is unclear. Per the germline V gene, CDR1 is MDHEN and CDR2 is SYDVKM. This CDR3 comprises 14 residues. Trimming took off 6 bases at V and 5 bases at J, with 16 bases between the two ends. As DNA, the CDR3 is TGTGCCAGCAGCCCCGGACTAATTGGATATGGCTACACCTTC. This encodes CASSPGLIGYGYTF.

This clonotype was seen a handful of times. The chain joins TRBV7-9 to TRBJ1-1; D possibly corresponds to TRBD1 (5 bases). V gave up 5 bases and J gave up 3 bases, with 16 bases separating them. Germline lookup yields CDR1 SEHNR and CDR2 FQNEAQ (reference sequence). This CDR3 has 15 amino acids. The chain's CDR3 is CASSPPGGWYTEAFF. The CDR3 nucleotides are TGTGCCAGCAGCCCTCCGGGGGGATGGTACACTGAAGCTTTCTTT.

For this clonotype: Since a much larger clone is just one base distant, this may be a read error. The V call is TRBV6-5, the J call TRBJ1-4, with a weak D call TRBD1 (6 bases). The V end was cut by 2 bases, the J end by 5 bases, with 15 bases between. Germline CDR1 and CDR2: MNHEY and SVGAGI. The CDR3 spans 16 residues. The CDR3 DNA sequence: TGTGCCAGCAGTTACCTAGTAGGGGGAGTCAATGAAAAACTGTTTTTT. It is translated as CASSYLVGGVNEKLFF.

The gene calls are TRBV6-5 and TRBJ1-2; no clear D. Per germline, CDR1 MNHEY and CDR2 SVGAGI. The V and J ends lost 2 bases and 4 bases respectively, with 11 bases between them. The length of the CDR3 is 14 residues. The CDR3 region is CASSYREPIYGYTF. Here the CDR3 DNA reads TGTGCCAGCAGTTACAGGGAGCCAATCTATGGCTACACCTTC.

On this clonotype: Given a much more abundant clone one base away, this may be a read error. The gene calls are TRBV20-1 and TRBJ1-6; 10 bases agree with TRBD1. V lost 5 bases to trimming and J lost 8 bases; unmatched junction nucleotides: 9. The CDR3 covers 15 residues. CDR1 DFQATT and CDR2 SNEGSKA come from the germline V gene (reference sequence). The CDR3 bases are TGCAGTGCTCGGACAGGGGGGACGGTAGATTCACCCCTCCACTTT. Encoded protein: CSARTGGTVDSPLHF.

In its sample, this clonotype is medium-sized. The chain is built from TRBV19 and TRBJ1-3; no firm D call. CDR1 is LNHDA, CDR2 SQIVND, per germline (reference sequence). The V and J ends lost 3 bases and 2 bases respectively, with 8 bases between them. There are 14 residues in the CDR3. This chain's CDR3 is CASSMWGTGNTIYF. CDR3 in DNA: TGTGCCAGTAGTATGTGGGGAACTGGAAACACCATATATTTT.

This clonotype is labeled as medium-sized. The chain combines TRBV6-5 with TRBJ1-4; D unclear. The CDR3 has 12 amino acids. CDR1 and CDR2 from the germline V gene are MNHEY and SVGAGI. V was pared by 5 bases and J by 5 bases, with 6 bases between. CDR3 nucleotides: TGTGCCAGCAGTCCATCGAATGAAAAACTGTTTTTT. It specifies CASSPSNEKLFF.

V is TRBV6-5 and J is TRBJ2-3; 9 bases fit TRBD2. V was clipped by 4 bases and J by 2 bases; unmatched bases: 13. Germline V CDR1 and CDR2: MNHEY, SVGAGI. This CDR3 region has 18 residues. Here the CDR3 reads CASSFRPSSGGNTDTQYF. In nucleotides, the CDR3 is TGTGCCAGCAGTTTCCGACCCAGTAGCGGGGGAAACACAGATACGCAGTATTTT.

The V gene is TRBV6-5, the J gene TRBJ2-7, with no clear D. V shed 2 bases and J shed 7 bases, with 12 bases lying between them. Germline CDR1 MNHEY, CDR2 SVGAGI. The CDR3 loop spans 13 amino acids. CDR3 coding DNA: TGTGCCAGCAGTTACATAGTGGGGAATGAGCAGTACGTC. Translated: CASSYIVGNEQYV.

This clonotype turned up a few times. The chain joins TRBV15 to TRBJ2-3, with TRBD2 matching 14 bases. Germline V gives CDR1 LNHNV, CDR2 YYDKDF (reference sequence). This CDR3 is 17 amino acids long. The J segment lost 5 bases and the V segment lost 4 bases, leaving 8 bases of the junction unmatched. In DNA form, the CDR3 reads TGTGCCACCAGCACGGTCGGACTAGCGGGGGGCAGAGATACGCAGTATTTT. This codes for CATSTVGLAGGRDTQYF. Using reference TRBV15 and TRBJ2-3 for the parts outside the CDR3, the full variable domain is DAMVIQNPRYQVTQFGKPVTLSCSQTLNHNVMYWYQQKSSQAPKLLFHYYDKDFNNEADTPDNFQSRRPNTSFCFLDIRSPGLGDTAMYLCATSTVGLAGGRDTQYFGPGTRLTVL.

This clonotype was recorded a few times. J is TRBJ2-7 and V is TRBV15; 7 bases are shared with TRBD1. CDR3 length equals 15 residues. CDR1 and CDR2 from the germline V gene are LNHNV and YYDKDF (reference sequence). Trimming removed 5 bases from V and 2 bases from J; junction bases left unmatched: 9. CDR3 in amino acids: CATSLGTAPTYEQYF. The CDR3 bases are TGTGCCACCAGCCTTGGGACAGCGCCTACCTACGAGCAGTACTTC.

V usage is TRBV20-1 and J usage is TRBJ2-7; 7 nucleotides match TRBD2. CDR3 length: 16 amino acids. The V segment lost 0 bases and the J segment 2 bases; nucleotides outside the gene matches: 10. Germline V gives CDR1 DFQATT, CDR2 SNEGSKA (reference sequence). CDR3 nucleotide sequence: TGCAGTGCTAGAGATTCCCAGGCTAGCGGTACCTACGAGCAGTACTTC. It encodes CSARDSQASGTYEQYF.

CDR3 nucleotide sequence: TGTGCCAGCAGTGGGAGCGGCCCGGTTAAAGGCTACACCTTC. Residues: CASSGSGPVKGYTF. The chain has TRBV7-6 and TRBJ1-2; the D is unclear. This CDR3 is built from 14 residues. The germline V and J ends were trimmed by 6 bases and 8 bases, with 19 bases remaining between them. The germline gives CDR1 SGHVS, CDR2 FNYEAQ.

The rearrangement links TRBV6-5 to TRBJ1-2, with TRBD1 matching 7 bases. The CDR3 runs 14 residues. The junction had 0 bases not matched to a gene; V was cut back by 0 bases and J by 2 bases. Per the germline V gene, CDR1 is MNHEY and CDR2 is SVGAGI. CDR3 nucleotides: TGTGCCAGCAGTTACTCGACAGGGAACTATGGCTACACCTTC. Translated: CASSYSTGNYGYTF.

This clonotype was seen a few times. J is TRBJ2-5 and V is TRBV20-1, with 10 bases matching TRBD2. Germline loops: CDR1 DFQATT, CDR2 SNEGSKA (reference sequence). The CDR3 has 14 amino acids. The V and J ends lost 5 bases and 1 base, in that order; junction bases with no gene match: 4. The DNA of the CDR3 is TGCAGTGCTCCCCGGACTAGCGGCCAAGAGACCCAGTACTTC. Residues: CSAPRTSGQETQYF.